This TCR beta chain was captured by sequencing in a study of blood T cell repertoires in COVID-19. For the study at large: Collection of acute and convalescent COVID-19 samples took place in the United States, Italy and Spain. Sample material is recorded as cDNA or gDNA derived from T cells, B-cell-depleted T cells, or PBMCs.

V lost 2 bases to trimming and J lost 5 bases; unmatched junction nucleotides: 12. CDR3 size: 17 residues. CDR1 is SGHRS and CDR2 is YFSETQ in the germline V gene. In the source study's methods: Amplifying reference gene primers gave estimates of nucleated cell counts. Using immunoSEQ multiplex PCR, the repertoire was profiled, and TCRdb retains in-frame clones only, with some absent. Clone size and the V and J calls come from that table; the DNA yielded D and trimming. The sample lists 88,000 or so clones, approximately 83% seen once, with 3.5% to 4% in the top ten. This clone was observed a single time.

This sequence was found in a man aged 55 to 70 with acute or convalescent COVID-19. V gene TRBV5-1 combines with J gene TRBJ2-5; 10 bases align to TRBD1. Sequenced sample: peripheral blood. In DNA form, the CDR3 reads TGCGCCAGCAGCTTAGGGACCGGGACAGGGGTGTGGGAGACCCAGTACTTC. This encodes CASSLGTGTGVWETQYF.